This T cell receptor beta chain comes out of a study of T cells in Graves' hyperthyroidism and ophthalmopathy. Amplification yielded TCR beta CDR3 regions, with RNA transcripts as the source. The HTBI set primed first-round TCR CDR3 RT-PCR. TCRdb re-derived calls from the multiplex PCR reads in MiXCR, one entry per CDR3 protein. The data contain around 340,000 distinct CDR3 sequences, around 16% of them singletons. The length of the CDR3 is 15 residues. Germline CDR1 and CDR2: MGHDK and SYGVNS. V shed 6 bases, J shed 0 bases, and the junction held 4 bases outside the gene matches. Study conclusions and caveats: Ophthalmopathy and stable hyperthyroidism were told apart by a 13 V-J model. Within blood appeared most thyroid clonotypes that had expanded above 0.001.

In its sample, this clonotype was seen a few times. As yet, its antigen is unknown. Diagnostic assessment was based on clinical symptoms, serum thyroxine and TRAb, thyroid ultrasound and orbital computed tomography. Extraction of PBMCs used roughly 9.6 ml of fresh peripheral blood. This TCR was sampled from a young man with Graves' hyperthyroidism. V gene TRBV25-1 combines with J gene TRBJ2-1; TRBD2 matches 8 bases. What was sequenced was blood. The CDR3 reads CASSREGSSYNEQFF. The CDR3 DNA follows: TGTGCCAGCAGCCGGGAGGGGAGCTCCTACAATGAGCAGTTCTTC.